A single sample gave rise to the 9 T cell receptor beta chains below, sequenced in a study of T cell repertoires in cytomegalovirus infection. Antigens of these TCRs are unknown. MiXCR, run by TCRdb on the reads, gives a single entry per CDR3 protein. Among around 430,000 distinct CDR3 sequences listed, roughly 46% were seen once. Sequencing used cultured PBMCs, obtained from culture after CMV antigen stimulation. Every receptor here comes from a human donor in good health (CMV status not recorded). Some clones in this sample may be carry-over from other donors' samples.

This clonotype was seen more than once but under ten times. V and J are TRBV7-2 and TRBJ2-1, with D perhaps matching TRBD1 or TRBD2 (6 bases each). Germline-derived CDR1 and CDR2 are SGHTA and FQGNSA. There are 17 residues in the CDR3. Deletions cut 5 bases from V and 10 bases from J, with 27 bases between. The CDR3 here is CASSLRGSSVLGGEQFF. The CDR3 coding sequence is TGTGCCAGCAGCCTAAGAGGTTCTAGCGTTTTGGGGGGCGAGCAGTTCTTC. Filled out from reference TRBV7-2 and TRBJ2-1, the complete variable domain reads GAGVSQSPSNKVTEKGKDVELRCDPISGHTALYWYRQSLGQGLEFLIYFQGNSAPDKSGLPSDRFSAERTGGSVSTLTIQRTQQEDSAVYLCASSLRGSSVLGGEQFFGPGTRLTVL.

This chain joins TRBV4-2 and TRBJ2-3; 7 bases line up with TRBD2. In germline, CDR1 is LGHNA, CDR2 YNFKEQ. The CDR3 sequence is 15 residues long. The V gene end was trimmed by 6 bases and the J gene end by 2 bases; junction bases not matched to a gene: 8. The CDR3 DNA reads TGTGCCAGCAGAATCCGGGACTACCTCACAGATACGCAGTATTTT. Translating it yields CASRIRDYLTDTQYF.

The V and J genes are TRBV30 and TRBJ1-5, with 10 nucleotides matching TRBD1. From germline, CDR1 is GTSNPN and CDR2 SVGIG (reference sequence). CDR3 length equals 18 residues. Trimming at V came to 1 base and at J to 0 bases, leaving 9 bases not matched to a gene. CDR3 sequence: CAWSAVRTGGVSNQPQHF. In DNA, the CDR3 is TGTGCCTGGAGTGCAGTTCGGACAGGGGGGGTTAGCAATCAGCCCCAGCATTTT.

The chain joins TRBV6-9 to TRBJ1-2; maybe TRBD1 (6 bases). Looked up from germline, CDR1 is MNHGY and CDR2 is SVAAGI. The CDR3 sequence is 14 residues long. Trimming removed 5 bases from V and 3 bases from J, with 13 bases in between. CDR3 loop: CASSIRDIDYGYTF. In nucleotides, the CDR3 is TGTGCCAGCAGTATCCGGGACATTGACTATGGCTACACCTTC.

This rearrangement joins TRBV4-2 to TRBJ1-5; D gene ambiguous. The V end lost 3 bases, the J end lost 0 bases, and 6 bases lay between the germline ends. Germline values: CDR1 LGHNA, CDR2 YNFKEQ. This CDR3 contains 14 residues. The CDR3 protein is CASSHTSSNQPQHF. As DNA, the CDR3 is TGTGCCAGCAGCCATACATCTAGCAATCAGCCCCAGCATTTT.

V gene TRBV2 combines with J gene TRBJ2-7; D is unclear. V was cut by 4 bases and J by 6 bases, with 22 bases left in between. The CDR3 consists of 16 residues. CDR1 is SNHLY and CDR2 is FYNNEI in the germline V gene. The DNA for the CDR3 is TGTGCCAGCAGTGGTTCGAATCCTGGGTCCAAGGGCGAGCAGTACTTC. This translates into CASSGSNPGSKGEQYF.

The CDR3 DNA follows: TGTGCCAGCAGCTCGACTAGCGGGGGGACCGCGGATACGCAGTATTTT. This sequence encodes CASSSTSGGTADTQYF. This chain joins TRBV7-4 and TRBJ2-3, with 13 bases fitting TRBD2. CDR1 is SGHVT, CDR2 SQSDAQ, per germline. The trim removed 4 bases at V and 6 bases at J, leaving 7 bases unmatched. The CDR3 is made up of 16 amino acids.

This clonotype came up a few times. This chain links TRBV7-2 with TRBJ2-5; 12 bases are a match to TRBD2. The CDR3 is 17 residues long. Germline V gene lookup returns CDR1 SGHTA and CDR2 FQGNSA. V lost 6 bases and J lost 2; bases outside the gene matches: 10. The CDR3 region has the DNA TGTGCCAGCAGACCCCGACTAGCGGGAGAGGGGCAAGAGACCCAGTACTTC. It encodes CASRPRLAGEGQETQYF.

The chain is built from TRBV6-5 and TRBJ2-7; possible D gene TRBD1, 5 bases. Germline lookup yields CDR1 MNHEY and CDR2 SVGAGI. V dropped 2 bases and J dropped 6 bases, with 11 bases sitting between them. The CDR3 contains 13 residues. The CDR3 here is CASSYGALSEQYF. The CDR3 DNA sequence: TGTGCCAGCAGTTACGGGGCATTAAGCGAGCAGTACTTC.